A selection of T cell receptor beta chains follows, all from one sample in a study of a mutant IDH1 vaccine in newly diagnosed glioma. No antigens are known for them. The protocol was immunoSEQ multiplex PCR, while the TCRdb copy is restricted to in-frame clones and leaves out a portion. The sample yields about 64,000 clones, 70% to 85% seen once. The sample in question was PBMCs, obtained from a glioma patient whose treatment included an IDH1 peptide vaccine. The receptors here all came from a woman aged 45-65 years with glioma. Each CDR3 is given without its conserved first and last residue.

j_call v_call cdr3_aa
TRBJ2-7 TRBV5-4 ASSFTGLLTGEQY
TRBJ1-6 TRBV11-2 ASSLAGRRGGSYNSPLH
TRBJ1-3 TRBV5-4 ASSLGGFGSVGNTIY
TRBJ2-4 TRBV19 ATRQDLAKNIQY
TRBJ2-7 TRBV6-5 ASSSPRGGTREQY
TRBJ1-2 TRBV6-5 ASSRGDRGYT
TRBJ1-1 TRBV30 AWSWDSLNTEAF
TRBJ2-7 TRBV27 ASSLGPSYEQY
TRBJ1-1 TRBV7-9 ASSLGEVGTEAF
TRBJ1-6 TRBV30 AWSVQGENSPLH
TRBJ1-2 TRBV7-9 ASSPYSAPMGYT
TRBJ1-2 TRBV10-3 AISEGRTPYGYT
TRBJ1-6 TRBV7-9 ASRGVEGQYNSPLH
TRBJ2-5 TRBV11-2 ASSPAGETQY
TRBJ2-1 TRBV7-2 ASSPRLGSYNEQF
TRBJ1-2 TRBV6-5 ASSPGQGRTYGYT
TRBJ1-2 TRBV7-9 ASSLRAGTLTKSGYT
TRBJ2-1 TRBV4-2 ASSQVPETSYNEQF
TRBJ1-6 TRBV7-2 ASSWRDRENSPLH
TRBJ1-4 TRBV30 AGGRAGEKLF
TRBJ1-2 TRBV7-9 ASSPLEVNYGYT
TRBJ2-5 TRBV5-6 ASSFTGGQETQY
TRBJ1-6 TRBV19 ASIDRGGSPLH
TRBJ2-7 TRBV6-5 ASSYQARGAYEQY
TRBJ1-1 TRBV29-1 SGDDRQLPNTEAF
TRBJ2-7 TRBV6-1 ASTPPTYEQY
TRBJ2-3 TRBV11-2 ASSLDPQSTQY